One and the same sample provided the 27 T cell receptor beta chains below, sequenced in a study of T cell responses to AZD1222 COVID-19 vaccine. TCRdb keeps only in-frame clones here, not all; method: immunoSEQ multiplex PCR. This table has 40,000 to 60,000 clones, roughly 89% appearing once. The sample consisted of peripheral blood, taken 28 days after the second AZD1222 dose. The receptors shown here come from an adult who received the AZD1222 COVID-19 vaccine.

The V gene is TRBV6-2 or TRBV6-3, the J gene TRBJ1-5; D is unclear. The germline V and J ends were trimmed by 5 bases and 4 bases, with 12 bases remaining between them. CDR1 and CDR2 (germline): MNHEY, SVGEGT. This CDR3 region has 14 residues. CDR3 coding DNA: TGTGCCAGCAGTGACGGCGGAGCAAATCAGCCCCAGCATTTT. It translates to CASSDGGANQPQHF.

This sequence joins TRBV18 and TRBJ2-7; D gene ambiguous. Germline-derived CDR1 and CDR2 are KGHSH and LQKENI. The CDR3 length is 14 residues. Between the trimmed V and J ends, which lost 3 bases and 0 bases, there was a span of 9 bases. The CDR3 loop reads CASSPDSSSYEQYF. CDR3 DNA sequence: TGTGCCAGCTCACCTGATTCGAGCTCCTACGAGCAGTACTTC.

This chain uses TRBV30 with TRBJ1-1, with a possible D match to TRBD1 (5 bases). Trimming took off 1 base at V and 1 base at J, with 10 bases between the two ends. This CDR3 region has 14 residues. Germline loops: CDR1 GTSNPN, CDR2 SVGIG (reference sequence). CDR3 DNA: TGTGCCTGGAGTGGTGGAAGGGGGAACACTGAAGCTTTCTTT. Its translation is CAWSGGRGNTEAFF.

V is TRBV2 and J is TRBJ2-6; no definite D call. Germline V lookup: CDR1 SNHLY, CDR2 FYNNEI. The length of the CDR3 is 15 residues. Trimming left V 6 bases short and J 0 bases short, with 9 bases between. CDR3 bases: TGTGCCAGCAGCGACGGTTACTCTGGGGCCAACGTCCTGACTTTC. This gives the protein CASSDGYSGANVLTF.

V gene TRBV24-1 combines with J gene TRBJ2-1; 12 bases line up with TRBD2. This CDR3 contains 15 residues. The V gene end was trimmed by 5 bases and the J gene end by 5 bases; junction bases not matched to a gene: 3. Germline assignment: CDR1 KGHDR and CDR2 SFDVKD. This CDR3 is CATSGTSGAHNEQFF. In nucleotides, the CDR3 is TGTGCCACCAGTGGGACTAGCGGGGCCCACAATGAGCAGTTCTTC.

This rearrangement joins TRBV24-1 to TRBJ2-3; 7 bases line up with TRBD1. Germline V gene lookup returns CDR1 KGHDR and CDR2 SFDVKD. The CDR3 has 14 residues. Losses at the gene ends were 4 bases for V and 4 bases for J; bases not matched to a gene: 4. Here the CDR3 DNA reads TGTGCCACCAGTGACCCAGGGGGTGCAGATACGCAGTATTTT. Amino acids: CATSDPGGADTQYF.

CDR3 nucleotides: TGTGCCAGCAGCCCGTCGCCATTCGGATGGAATGAAAAACTGTTTTTT. It yields the protein CASSPSPFGWNEKLFF. The V gene is TRBV3-1 (or the pseudogene TRBV3-2), the J gene TRBJ1-4; D not resolved. V was clipped by 4 bases and J by 5 bases, with 17 bases between them. The CDR3 is 16 amino acids. The germline gives CDR1 LGHDT, CDR2 YNNKEL (reference sequence).

This clone was seen a single time. J is TRBJ2-5 and V is TRBV27; tentative D call: TRBD1 (6 bases). This CDR3 has 13 residues. The V end was cut by 3 bases, the J end by 5 bases, with 10 bases between. The germline V gene has CDR1 MNHEY and CDR2 SMNVEV (reference sequence). In DNA form, the CDR3 reads TGTGCCAGCAGTTTTACAGGGCGGGAGACCCAGTACTTC. Translating gives CASSFTGRETQYF.

V and J are TRBV6-1 and TRBJ1-4; D not resolved. CDR3 length equals 15 residues. V was clipped by 2 bases and J by 0 bases, with 7 bases between them. Per the germline V gene, CDR1 is MNHNS and CDR2 is SASEGT. The CDR3 DNA is TGTGCCAGCAGTGAATCTGGCCCAACTAATGAAAAACTGTTTTTT. Protein sequence: CASSESGPTNEKLFF.

The chain recombines TRBV3-1 (or the pseudogene TRBV3-2) with TRBJ2-7; the match to TRBD1 covers 8 bases. With 6 bases clipped from V and 4 bases from J, the junction kept 17 bases outside the gene matches. The CDR3 is 17 amino acids. CDR1 and CDR2 (germline): LGHDT, YNNKEL (reference sequence). The CDR3: CASSQIKTAGGKYEQYF. The CDR3 DNA is TGTGCCAGCAGTCAGATTAAGACCGCAGGGGGCAAGTACGAGCAGTACTTC.

The CDR3 region has the DNA TGTGCCAGCAGGGTCTCATTTGGAGGGACCTACAATGAGCAGTTCTTC. It encodes CASRVSFGGTYNEQFF. V and J are TRBV28 and TRBJ2-1; tentatively, D is TRBD2 (6 bases). V shed 6 bases and J shed 2 bases, with 17 bases lying between them. The CDR3 is 16 amino acids. In germline, CDR1 is MDHEN, CDR2 SYDVKM.

The chain uses TRBV11-3 and TRBJ2-1; 12 nucleotides line up with TRBD2. After removal of 4 bases from V and 8 bases from J, the junction contained 9 bases not matched to a gene. The CDR3 is made up of 16 amino acids. Germline V lookup: CDR1 SGHNT, CDR2 YENEEA. The CDR3 DNA reads as TGTGCCAGCAGCTCTTTAGGGACTAGCGGGTCCCATGAGCAGTTCTTC. As protein: CASSSLGTSGSHEQFF.

The rearrangement joins TRBV4-3 to TRBJ2-7, with TRBD2 matching over 12 bases. This CDR3 region has 15 residues. CDR1 is LGHNA and CDR2 is YSLEER in the germline V gene. V gave up 3 bases and J gave up 3 bases; unmatched junction bases: 3. The CDR3 protein is CASSQATSGGYEQYF. Here the CDR3 DNA reads TGCGCCAGCAGCCAGGCGACTAGCGGGGGCTACGAGCAGTACTTC.

The chain carries TRBV28 and TRBJ1-5; 10 bases line up with TRBD1. This CDR3 is 16 amino acids long. Losses at the gene ends were 5 bases for V and 6 bases for J; bases not matched to a gene: 10. The germline CDR1 and CDR2 sequences are MDHEN and SYDVKM. This chain's CDR3 is CASSLPGQGRFQPQHF. The DNA for the CDR3 is TGTGCCAGCAGTCTCCCGGGACAGGGGAGGTTTCAGCCCCAGCATTTT.

The V call is TRBV3-1 (or the pseudogene TRBV3-2), the J call TRBJ2-7, with 9 positions matching TRBD2. After removal of 6 bases from V and 4 bases from J, the junction contained 7 bases not matched to a gene. CDR3 size: 14 residues. Per the germline V gene, CDR1 is LGHDT and CDR2 is YNNKEL (reference sequence). The CDR3 reads CASSSSGSGYEQYF. CDR3 bases: TGTGCCAGCAGTAGTAGCGGGAGTGGTTACGAGCAGTACTTC.

V and J are TRBV28 and TRBJ1-6; TRBD1 is a possible D gene (5 bases). There are 16 residues in the CDR3. V lost 10 bases and J 0 bases, leaving 16 bases between the germline ends. Per the germline V gene, CDR1 is MDHEN and CDR2 is SYDVKM. CDR3 nucleotides: TGTGCCACCATTGGGGGGGATTTCTCCTATAATTCACCCCTCCACTTT. It encodes CATIGGDFSYNSPLHF.

The rearrangement uses TRBV28 and TRBJ1-3; 9 bases map to TRBD1. CDR3 length: 14 amino acids. The trim removed 4 bases at V and 7 bases at J, leaving 5 bases unmatched. Germline CDR1 is MDHEN and CDR2 is SYDVKM. CDR3 bases: TGTGCCAGCAGTTCCCCGGGACAGGGTAACACCATATATTTT. As protein: CASSSPGQGNTIYF.

In DNA, the CDR3 is TGTGCCAGTAGTATAGATGGGAGTGGGTCCTACGAGCAGTACTTC. As protein: CASSIDGSGSYEQYF. The rearrangement uses TRBV19 and TRBJ2-7, with D tentatively TRBD2 (5 bases). The CDR3 totals 15 residues. Trimming took off 0 bases at V and 1 base at J, with 10 bases between the two ends. Per the germline V gene, CDR1 is LNHDA and CDR2 is SQIVND (reference sequence).

The gene calls are TRBV5-1 and TRBJ2-1; D perhaps matches TRBD2 (6 bases). Deletions cut 0 bases from V and 4 bases from J, with 8 bases between. The CDR3 runs to 14 residues. From germline, CDR1 is SGHRS and CDR2 YFSETQ. The CDR3 DNA follows: TGCGCCAGCAGCTTGGGGGGACTTTACAATGAGCAGTTCTTC. It codes for CASSLGGLYNEQFF. Filled out from reference TRBV5-1 and TRBJ2-1, the complete variable domain reads KAGVTQTPRYLIKTRGQQVTLSCSPISGHRSVSWYQQTPGQGLQFLFEYFSETQRNKGNFPGRFSGRQFSNSRSEMNVSTLELGDSALYLCASSLGGLYNEQFFGPGTRLTVL.

J is TRBJ2-7 and V is TRBV21-1; the D segment call TRBD2 is taken from the table without a DNA check. TRBV21-1 is a known pseudogene. The CDR3 is made up of 18 amino acids. The DNA for the CDR3 is TGTGCCAGCAGAGAACCCCCCCGACGGTCTAGCGGCCCCTACGAGCAGTACTTC. Translating gives CASREPPRRSSGPYEQYF.

The chain recombines TRBV27 with TRBJ2-1; 9 positions match TRBD2. The germline V gene encodes CDR1 MNHEY and CDR2 SMNVEV (reference sequence). V lost 6 bases, J lost 1 base, and 4 bases stayed unmatched. This CDR3 contains 15 residues. CDR3 sequence (DNA): TGTGCCAGCAGCCAGGGACTAGCTTCCTACAATGAGCAGTTCTTC. This encodes CASSQGLASYNEQFF.

The gene calls are TRBV9 and TRBJ1-4, with D uncertain. Germline CDR1 is SGDLS and CDR2 is YYNGEE. Trimming took 0 bases from V and 12 from J, leaving 15 bases between them. The CDR3 covers 14 residues. In DNA, the CDR3 is TGTGCCAGCAGCGTAGGCCAGGAGTCGTTTCAACTGTTTTTT. Translation gives CASSVGQESFQLFF. The whole variable domain, remainder taken from reference TRBV9 and TRBJ1-4, is DSGVTQTPKHLITATGQRVTLRCSPRSGDLSVYWYQQSLDQGLQFLIQYYNGEERAKGNILERFSAQQFPDLHSELNLSSLELGDSALYFCASSVGQESFQLFFGSGTQLSVL.

The chain links TRBV6-6 to TRBJ1-3, with unresolved D. V was clipped by 5 bases and J by 0 bases, with 5 bases between them. Looked up from germline, CDR1 is MNHNY and CDR2 is SVGAGI (reference sequence). The CDR3 covers 13 residues. CDR3 loop: CASSRSSGNTIYF. The CDR3 nucleotides are TGTGCCAGCAGTCGCTCCTCTGGAAACACCATATATTTT.

The rearrangement links TRBV28 to TRBJ1-6; D is possibly TRBD1 (5 bases). Germline V gene sequence: CDR1 MDHEN, CDR2 SYDVKM. Trimming removed 10 bases from V and 6 bases from J, with 13 bases in between. The CDR3 is 13 residues long. The CDR3: CATGTRINSPLHF. The CDR3 nucleotides are TGTGCCACTGGGACGCGGATTAATTCACCCCTCCACTTT.

J is TRBJ1-2 and V is TRBV18; D is possibly TRBD1 (5 bases). The V gene lost 2 bases and the J gene lost 2 bases, with 15 bases spanning the gap. Germline CDR1 reads KGHSH; CDR2 reads LQKENI. CDR3 length: 16 residues. The CDR3 DNA is TGTGCCAGCTCACCATCGAGGGGTCTATTGAACTATGGCTACACCTTC. Protein: CASSPSRGLLNYGYTF.

This sequence joins TRBV6-2 or TRBV6-3 and TRBJ1-2; 10 bases are a match to TRBD1. V dropped 5 bases and J dropped 8; count of bases not matched to a gene: 14. Germline CDR1 and CDR2: MNHEY and SVGEGT. CDR3 length: 16 amino acids. The CDR3 DNA follows: TGTGCCAGCAGTGGCCGGGACAGGGGTGTTTGGATCGGCTACACCTTC. It translates to CASSGRDRGVWIGYTF.

The chain links TRBV2 to TRBJ1-2; TRBD1 might be the D (5 bases). Looked up from germline, CDR1 is SNHLY and CDR2 is FYNNEI. The germline V and J ends were trimmed by 8 bases and 0 bases, with 13 bases remaining between them. The CDR3 covers 14 residues. CDR3 nucleotides: TGTGCCAGCGGAACAGGATATTCTAACTATGGCTACACCTTC. Its protein is CASGTGYSNYGYTF.